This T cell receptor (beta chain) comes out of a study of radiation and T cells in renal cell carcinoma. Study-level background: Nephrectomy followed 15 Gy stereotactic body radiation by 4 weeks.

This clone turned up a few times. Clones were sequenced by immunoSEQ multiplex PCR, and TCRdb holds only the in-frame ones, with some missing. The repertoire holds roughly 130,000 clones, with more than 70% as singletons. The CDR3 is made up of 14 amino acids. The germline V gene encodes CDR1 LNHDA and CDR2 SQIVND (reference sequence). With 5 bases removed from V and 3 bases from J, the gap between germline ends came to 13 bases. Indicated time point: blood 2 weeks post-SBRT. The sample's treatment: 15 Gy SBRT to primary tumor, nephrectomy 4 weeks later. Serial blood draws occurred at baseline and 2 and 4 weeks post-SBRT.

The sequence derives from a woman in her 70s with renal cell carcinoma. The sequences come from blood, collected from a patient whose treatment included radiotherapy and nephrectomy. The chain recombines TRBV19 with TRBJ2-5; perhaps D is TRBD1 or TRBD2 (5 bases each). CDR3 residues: CASSPQGDEETQYF. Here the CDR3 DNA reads TGTGCCAGTAGTCCCCAGGGAGACGAAGAGACCCAGTACTTC.